This TCR beta chain originates from a study of T cells in Graves' hyperthyroidism and ophthalmopathy. Germline V gene data show CDR1 as LNHDA and CDR2 as SQIVND (reference sequence). The CDR3 length is 16 residues. Trimming stripped 6 bases from V and 4 bases from J, with 19 bases between. Patients with uncontrolled infections, other autoimmune diseases, pregnancy or lactation were excluded. Template material for amplifying TCR beta CDR3 regions consisted of RNA transcripts. Using the HTBI primer set, a first-round RT-PCR was run on the TCR CDR3. TCRdb independently ran MiXCR on the multiplex PCR reads; one entry per CDR3 protein. The table lists 490,000 or so distinct CDR3 sequences, 46% of them singletons.

This clonotype originated in an adult woman with Graves' disease, either hyperthyroidism or ophthalmopathy (not recorded which). Sequencing was performed on peripheral blood or thyroid tissue (not recorded which). The chain carries TRBV19 and TRBJ1-5, with D perhaps matching TRBD1 (6 bases). CDR3 sequence reads: CASSPGGVGMNQPQHF. As DNA, the CDR3 is TGTGCCAGTAGCCCCGGGGGCGTCGGGATGAATCAGCCCCAGCATTTT.